This paragraph covers one TCR beta chain sequence. This entry comes from a study of blood T cell repertoires in COVID-19. In the original processing: Using reference gene primer amplification, nucleated cell counts were estimated. Sequenced by immunoSEQ multiplex PCR; TCRdb stores in-frame clones only, minus some. V, J and clone size derive from that table, while D and trimming were established from the DNA sequence. The sample consists of about 180,000 clones, 86% of them appearing once. Sequenced sample: peripheral blood. The receptor was derived from a woman in her 30s with active or convalescent COVID-19.

CDR3 coding DNA: TGTGCCAGTAGTATCGGACTAGCGAATGAGCAGTTCTTC. It specifies CASSIGLANEQFF. V usage is TRBV19 and J usage is TRBJ2-1; 9 nucleotides align to TRBD2. The CDR3 contains 13 residues. Germline loops: CDR1 LNHDA, CDR2 SQIVND (reference sequence). The trim removed 3 bases at V and 7 bases at J, leaving 1 base unmatched.